The rows below give T cell receptor beta chains drawn from one sample of a study of molecular identifiers for immune sequencing clone quantification. MiXCR was run by TCRdb on the PCR reads, yielding one entry per CDR3 protein. This table has about 510,000 distinct CDR3 sequences, 20% to 25% appearing once. The source material was naive CD8+ T cells from blood, with Jurkat cell RNA spiked in. These receptors all stem from a human donor in good health. Some libraries in this study had Jurkat cell RNA spiked in. The CDR3 runs from the conserved cysteine through the conserved F or W. A D gene is named only where the DNA matches it firmly. Expanded clones get a size class; other rows say once, few or many, or leave the size out.

J gene: TRBJ2-7
clone size: many
D gene: NA
V gene: TRBV6-2/TRBV6-3
CDR3 protein: CASSYGSEEEQYF
CDR3 DNA: TGTGCCAGCAGTTATGGATCGGAGGAAGAGCAGTACTTC

J gene: TRBJ1-1
clone size: many
D gene: NA
V gene: TRBV19
CDR3 protein: CASSSRSNTEAFF
CDR3 DNA: TGTGCCAGCAGCTCAAGGAGTAACACTGAAGCTTTCTTT

J gene: TRBJ1-5
clone size: many
D gene: NA
V gene: TRBV9
CDR3 protein: CASSVEGDQPQHF
CDR3 DNA: TGTGCCAGCAGCGTAGAAGGGGATCAGCCCCAGCATTTT

J gene: TRBJ2-5
clone size: NA
D gene: NA
V gene: TRBV27
CDR3 protein: CAGSLNNLEETQYF
CDR3 DNA: TGTGCCGGCAGTTTAAATAATCTTGAAGAGACCCAGTACTTC

J gene: TRBJ2-7
clone size: NA
D gene: TRBD1
V gene: TRBV19
CDR3 protein: CASSTSGQGLNEQYF
CDR3 DNA: TGTGCCAGTAGTACTTCCGGACAGGGTTTGAACGAGCAGTACTTC

J gene: TRBJ2-3
clone size: few
D gene: TRBD1
V gene: TRBV9
CDR3 protein: CASSQDRVTDTQYF
CDR3 DNA: TGTGCCAGCAGCCAGGACAGGGTCACAGATACGCAGTATTTT

J gene: TRBJ2-7
clone size: many
D gene: TRBD1
V gene: TRBV25-1
CDR3 protein: CASRGTASYEQYF
CDR3 DNA: TGTGCCAGCAGGGGGACAGCCTCCTACGAGCAGTACTTC

J gene: TRBJ2-7
clone size: NA
D gene: TRBD2
V gene: TRBV20-1
CDR3 protein: CSAREPGLAAPSYEQYF
CDR3 DNA: TGCAGTGCTAGAGAGCCGGGACTAGCGGCTCCCTCCTACGAGCAGTACTTC

J gene: TRBJ1-2
clone size: many
D gene: NA
V gene: TRBV5-5
CDR3 protein: CASSLDDTYGYTF
CDR3 DNA: TGTGCCAGCAGCTTGGATGACACCTATGGCTACACCTTC

J gene: TRBJ2-2
clone size: NA
D gene: NA
V gene: TRBV24-1
CDR3 protein: CATSDLRAGAITGELFF
CDR3 DNA: TGTGCCACCAGTGATTTGCGTGCAGGGGCCATCACCGGGGAGCTGTTTTTT

J gene: TRBJ2-5
clone size: many
D gene: NA
V gene: TRBV30
CDR3 protein: CAWSAVGETQYF
CDR3 DNA: TGTGCCTGGAGTGCGGTCGGGGAGACCCAGTACTTC

J gene: TRBJ1-1
clone size: many
D gene: NA
V gene: TRBV6-6
CDR3 protein: CASSWGSTEAFF
CDR3 DNA: TGTGCCAGCAGCTGGGGTTCCACTGAAGCTTTCTTT

J gene: TRBJ2-3
clone size: many
D gene: NA
V gene: TRBV24-1
CDR3 protein: CATSVGATDTQYF
CDR3 DNA: TGTGCCACCAGTGTAGGAGCTACAGATACGCAGTATTTT

J gene: TRBJ1-2
clone size: NA
D gene: TRBD1
V gene: TRBV30
CDR3 protein: CAWSEGAGQGTFGYTF
CDR3 DNA: TGTGCCTGGAGTGAGGGAGCGGGACAGGGTACTTTCGGCTACACCTTC

J gene: TRBJ1-1
clone size: few
D gene: NA
V gene: TRBV19
CDR3 protein: CASRPLPRGENTEAFF
CDR3 DNA: TGTGCCAGTAGACCCCTCCCGCGGGGGGAGAACACTGAAGCTTTCTTT

J gene: TRBJ2-7
clone size: few
D gene: NA
V gene: TRBV7-8
CDR3 protein: CASSDDKTVTYEQYF
CDR3 DNA: TGTGCCAGCAGCGACGATAAGACCGTGACCTACGAGCAGTACTTC

J gene: TRBJ1-2
clone size: many
D gene: TRBD1
V gene: TRBV7-8
CDR3 protein: CASNPASGTGDYGYTF
CDR3 DNA: TGTGCCAGCAACCCCGCCTCCGGGACAGGGGACTATGGCTACACCTTC

J gene: TRBJ1-5
clone size: many
D gene: NA
V gene: TRBV7-9
CDR3 protein: CASSPDISNQPQHF
CDR3 DNA: TGTGCCAGCAGCCCGGACATTAGCAATCAGCCCCAGCATTTT

J gene: TRBJ1-1
clone size: once
D gene: NA
V gene: TRBV20-1
CDR3 protein: CSAREGTKDTEAFF
CDR3 DNA: TGCAGTGCTAGAGAGGGGACGAAGGACACTGAAGCTTTCTTT

J gene: TRBJ1-1
clone size: many
D gene: NA
V gene: TRBV6-2/TRBV6-3
CDR3 protein: CASSPWTEMNTEAFF
CDR3 DNA: TGTGCCAGCAGCCCTTGGACAGAGATGAACACTGAAGCTTTCTTT

J gene: TRBJ1-1
clone size: NA
D gene: NA
V gene: TRBV19
CDR3 protein: CASSGSWGSTEAFF
CDR3 DNA: TGTGCCAGTAGTGGGTCGTGGGGGAGCACTGAAGCTTTCTTT

J gene: TRBJ1-1
clone size: many
D gene: NA
V gene: TRBV12-5
CDR3 protein: CASGWNTEAFF
CDR3 DNA: TGTGCTAGTGGCTGGAACACTGAAGCTTTCTTT

J gene: TRBJ2-5
clone size: NA
D gene: NA
V gene: TRBV11-2
CDR3 protein: CASSSPTGIQETQYF
CDR3 DNA: TGTGCCAGCAGCTCGCCTACAGGAATCCAAGAGACCCAGTACTTC

J gene: TRBJ2-7
clone size: NA
D gene: NA
V gene: TRBV9
CDR3 protein: CASRVGGGGAEQYF
CDR3 DNA: TGTGCCAGCCGGGTGGGGGGGGGGGGGGCAGAGCAGTACTTC

J gene: TRBJ2-7
clone size: NA
D gene: TRBD2
V gene: TRBV12-3/TRBV12-4
CDR3 protein: CATRTGGEYEQYF
CDR3 DNA: TGTGCCACGAGGACGGGGGGTGAGTACGAGCAGTACTTC

J gene: TRBJ2-7
clone size: few
D gene: TRBD1
V gene: TRBV3-1
CDR3 protein: CASSPDPGQHYEQYF
CDR3 DNA: TGTGCCAGCAGCCCTGACCCGGGACAGCACTACGAGCAGTACTTC

J gene: TRBJ2-5
clone size: few
D gene: NA
V gene: TRBV6-6
CDR3 protein: CASSYSRVGRTEETQYF
CDR3 DNA: TGTGCCAGCAGTTACTCGAGGGTCGGGCGGACTGAAGAGACCCAGTACTTC

J gene: TRBJ1-1
clone size: NA
D gene: TRBD1
V gene: TRBV28
CDR3 protein: CASSFPDRDSTEAFF
CDR3 DNA: TGTGCCAGCAGTTTCCCGGACAGGGATAGCACTGAAGCTTTCTTT

J gene: TRBJ2-1
clone size: many
D gene: NA
V gene: TRBV19
CDR3 protein: CASSICVNGTITYNEQFF
CDR3 DNA: TGTGCCAGTAGTATCTGCGTGAACGGGACGATTACGTACAATGAGCAGTTCTTC

J gene: TRBJ1-5
clone size: NA
D gene: NA
V gene: TRBV4-3
CDR3 protein: CASSSRGRRNQPQHF
CDR3 DNA: TGCGCCAGCAGTTCAAGAGGACGGCGCAATCAGCCCCAGCATTTT

J gene: TRBJ2-5
clone size: NA
D gene: NA
V gene: TRBV5-6
CDR3 protein: CTSSDLPIQRETQYF
CDR3 DNA: TGTACCAGCAGCGACCTACCAATACAGAGAGAGACCCAGTACTTC

J gene: TRBJ2-1
clone size: few
D gene: NA
V gene: TRBV7-6
CDR3 protein: CASSLTLGGPSHEQFF
CDR3 DNA: TGTGCCAGCAGCCTCACACTCGGGGGCCCTTCCCATGAGCAGTTCTTC

J gene: TRBJ2-7
clone size: NA
D gene: TRBD2
V gene: TRBV5-6
CDR3 protein: CASSFSGGAVWGQYF
CDR3 DNA: TGTGCCAGCAGCTTTAGCGGGGGGGCAGTATGGGGGCAGTACTTC

J gene: TRBJ2-3
clone size: few
D gene: NA
V gene: TRBV6-6
CDR3 protein: CASSPRSSTDTQYF
CDR3 DNA: TGTGCCAGCAGTCCGCGATCTAGCACAGATACGCAGTATTTT

J gene: TRBJ2-7
clone size: NA
D gene: TRBD2
V gene: TRBV4-3
CDR3 protein: CASSQDRGSFTYEQYF
CDR3 DNA: TGCGCCAGCAGCCAAGACCGCGGGAGCTTCACCTACGAGCAGTACTTC

J gene: TRBJ2-3
clone size: NA
D gene: NA
V gene: TRBV29-1
CDR3 protein: CSDQLSSTDTQYF
CDR3 DNA: TGCAGCGACCAGTTATCTAGCACAGATACGCAGTATTTT

J gene: TRBJ1-5
clone size: NA
D gene: NA
V gene: TRBV28
CDR3 protein: CASTERSHLARYSNQPQHF
CDR3 DNA: TGTGCCAGCACGGAGAGAAGCCATTTAGCCAGATATAGCAATCAGCCCCAGCATTTT

J gene: TRBJ2-5
clone size: many
D gene: NA
V gene: TRBV10-2
CDR3 protein: CASRRKETQYF
CDR3 DNA: TGCGCCAGCCGGCGCAAAGAGACCCAGTACTTC

J gene: TRBJ2-5
clone size: NA
D gene: NA
V gene: TRBV5-5
CDR3 protein: CASSLWSGLQETQYF
CDR3 DNA: TGTGCCAGCAGCCTGTGGTCGGGCCTACAAGAGACCCAGTACTTC

J gene: TRBJ1-5
clone size: many
D gene: NA
V gene: TRBV7-9
CDR3 protein: CASSLGGFGNQPQHF
CDR3 DNA: TGTGCCAGCAGCTTAGGGGGCTTTGGCAATCAGCCCCAGCATTTT

J gene: TRBJ1-1
clone size: few
D gene: NA
V gene: TRBV7-9
CDR3 protein: CASSSGTAVNTEAFF
CDR3 DNA: TGTGCCAGCAGCTCGGGGACGGCGGTGAACACTGAAGCTTTCTTT

J gene: TRBJ2-3
clone size: few
D gene: NA
V gene: TRBV12-5
CDR3 protein: CASGLVYGGRDTQYF
CDR3 DNA: TGTGCTAGTGGTTTGGTATACGGGGGCAGGGATACGCAGTATTTT

J gene: TRBJ2-3
clone size: many
D gene: NA
V gene: TRBV20-1
CDR3 protein: CSARDRPPDTQYF
CDR3 DNA: TGCAGTGCTAGAGATCGACCCCCAGATACGCAGTATTTT

J gene: TRBJ2-2
clone size: few
D gene: TRBD2
V gene: TRBV6-5
CDR3 protein: CASGTSDKYSNTGELFF
CDR3 DNA: TGTGCCAGCGGGACTAGCGATAAGTACTCTAACACCGGGGAGCTGTTTTTT

J gene: TRBJ2-5
clone size: few
D gene: TRBD2
V gene: TRBV14
CDR3 protein: CASSQEIAGSLQETQYF
CDR3 DNA: TGTGCCAGCAGCCAAGAAATAGCGGGGAGTTTACAGGAGACCCAGTACTTC

J gene: TRBJ2-1
clone size: few
D gene: NA
V gene: TRBV9
CDR3 protein: CASSVGGGGSRYNEQFF
CDR3 DNA: TGTGCCAGCAGCGTAGGGGGGGGCGGGAGTCGCTACAATGAGCAGTTCTTC

J gene: TRBJ2-5
clone size: few
D gene: NA
V gene: TRBV30
CDR3 protein: CAWSVAPVLGPGTVQYF
CDR3 DNA: TGTGCCTGGAGTGTAGCCCCCGTTCTGGGGCCCGGCACCGTCCAGTACTTC

J gene: TRBJ2-1
clone size: NA
D gene: NA
V gene: TRBV28
CDR3 protein: CACGLFGGYNEQFF
CDR3 DNA: TGTGCCTGCGGACTATTTGGGGGATACAATGAGCAGTTCTTC

J gene: TRBJ1-1
clone size: NA
D gene: NA
V gene: TRBV27
CDR3 protein: CASSLSHDGMNTEAFF
CDR3 DNA: TGTGCCAGCAGTTTATCCCACGACGGAATGAACACTGAAGCTTTCTTT

J gene: TRBJ1-1
clone size: NA
D gene: NA
V gene: TRBV7-3
CDR3 protein: CASSLGPGGGDEYTEAFF
CDR3 DNA: TGTGCCAGCAGCTTAGGTCCGGGGGGGGGGGACGAGTATACTGAAGCTTTCTTT

J gene: TRBJ1-5
clone size: NA
D gene: NA
V gene: TRBV6-1
CDR3 protein: CASSDRVRDQLQHF
CDR3 DNA: TGTGCCAGCAGTGACCGAGTGAGGGATCAGCTCCAGCATTTT

J gene: TRBJ2-3
clone size: few
D gene: TRBD1
V gene: TRBV30
CDR3 protein: CAWRAGTGGTDTQYF
CDR3 DNA: TGTGCCTGGAGGGCCGGGACAGGGGGCACAGATACGCAGTATTTT

J gene: TRBJ2-3
clone size: few
D gene: NA
V gene: TRBV6-5
CDR3 protein: CASSTGLAGTGTQYF
CDR3 DNA: TGTGCCAGCAGTACTGGACTAGCAGGGACAGGTACGCAGTATTTT

J gene: TRBJ1-1
clone size: few
D gene: NA
V gene: TRBV6-4
CDR3 protein: CASRRTAWGTEAFF
CDR3 DNA: TGTGCCAGCAGACGGACAGCGTGGGGAACTGAAGCTTTCTTT

J gene: TRBJ1-1
clone size: few
D gene: TRBD1
V gene: TRBV30
CDR3 protein: CAWSRQGTPLNTEAFF
CDR3 DNA: TGTGCCTGGAGCCGACAGGGGACCCCTCTGAACACTGAAGCTTTCTTT

J gene: TRBJ2-1
clone size: many
D gene: NA
V gene: TRBV7-8
CDR3 protein: CASSSDSLEQFF
CDR3 DNA: TGTGCCAGCAGCTCAGACAGCCTTGAGCAGTTCTTC

J gene: TRBJ2-7
clone size: NA
D gene: NA
V gene: TRBV29-1
CDR3 protein: CSVDGLMGEQYF
CDR3 DNA: TGCAGCGTTGACGGCCTAATGGGCGAGCAGTACTTC

J gene: TRBJ2-5
clone size: NA
D gene: NA
V gene: TRBV3-1
CDR3 protein: CAGSQDSPIYQETQYF
CDR3 DNA: TGTGCCGGCAGCCAAGATAGCCCCATATACCAAGAGACCCAGTACTTC

J gene: TRBJ1-1
clone size: many
D gene: TRBD1
V gene: TRBV4-3
CDR3 protein: CASSQDRDRVAFF
CDR3 DNA: TGCGCCAGCAGCCAAGATAGGGACAGGGTAGCTTTCTTT

J gene: TRBJ2-2
clone size: many
D gene: NA
V gene: TRBV23-1
CDR3 protein: CASTIGNTGELFF
CDR3 DNA: TGCGCCAGCACCATAGGGAACACCGGGGAGCTGTTTTTT